These 27 T cell receptor beta chains share one sample of origin, sequenced in a study of graft-versus-host responses after intestinal transplantation. Generated by immunoSEQ multiplex PCR, the TCRdb table keeps only in-frame clones and is missing some. The sample records approximately 58,000 clones, approximately 90% being singletons. The sequences come from PBMCs, collected 26 days after transplant. The origin of the receptors is a human patient who received an intestinal transplant, so some T cells may come from the graft donor.

V and J are TRBV27 and TRBJ2-1; the D is unclear. The germline V gene encodes CDR1 MNHEY and CDR2 SMNVEV (reference sequence). The CDR3 runs 15 residues. Trimming took 2 bases from V and 6 from J, leaving 14 bases between them. CDR3 residues: CASSLLLASSNEQFF. The CDR3 region has the DNA TGTGCCAGCAGTTTACTATTGGCTAGTTCCAATGAGCAGTTCTTC.

This clone was observed a few times. The DNA for the CDR3 is TGTGCCAGCACCCTAGGCTATGAGCAGTACTTC. This translates into CASTLGYEQYF. The V gene is TRBV5-8, the J gene TRBJ2-7; D gene unclear. The CDR3 length is 11 residues. Trimming stripped 6 bases from V and 7 bases from J, with 11 bases between. Germline V lookup: CDR1 SGHTS, CDR2 YDEGEE. The full variable domain, its missing parts supplied by reference TRBV5-8 and TRBJ2-7, is EAGVTQSPTHLIKTRGQQATLRCSPISGHTSVYWYQQALGLGLQFLLWYDEGEERNRGNFPPRFSGRQFPNYSSELNVNALELEDSALYLCASTLGYEQYFGPGTRLTVT.

The chain couples TRBV7-9 to TRBJ2-7; no reliable D call. In germline, CDR1 is SEHNR, CDR2 FQNEAQ (reference sequence). Trimming left V 5 bases short and J 3 bases short, with 5 bases between. This CDR3 has 11 amino acids. The CDR3 loop is CASSNSYEQYF. In DNA, the CDR3 is TGTGCCAGCAGCAACAGCTACGAGCAGTACTTC.

The chain has TRBV9 and TRBJ2-7, with a tentative D call TRBD1 (5 bases). Germline lookup yields CDR1 SGDLS and CDR2 YYNGEE. This CDR3 is 16 amino acids long. V gave up 4 bases and J gave up 0 bases, with 17 bases separating them. CDR3 bases: TGTGCCAGCAGCACTCGACCGACAGAGAGCTCCTACGAGCAGTACTTC. Its translation is CASSTRPTESSYEQYF.

A word on this clone: One end of the junction does not line up with germline, which may come from a read error. The gene calls are TRBV4-1 and TRBJ1-5; D ambiguous. This CDR3 has 15 amino acids. Per germline, CDR1 MGHRA and CDR2 YSYEKL. This CDR3 is CASSPHGEGNQPQHF. The CDR3 DNA follows: TGTGCCAGCAGCCCTCACGGGGAAGGCAATCAGCCCCAGCATTTT.

The genes are TRBV5-6 and TRBJ1-4; 8 nucleotides match TRBD1. Germline CDR1 and CDR2: SGHDT and YYEEEE. The V gene end was trimmed by 2 bases and the J gene end by 7 bases; junction bases not matched to a gene: 10. The CDR3 loop spans 16 amino acids. The CDR3 DNA reads as TGTGCCAGCAGCTTTTACGCGCAGGGGGCAGTTGAAAAACTGTTTTTT. Translating gives CASSFYAQGAVEKLFF.

This clone was detected only once. The V gene is TRBV4-3, the J gene TRBJ2-2; D is perhaps TRBD1 (6 bases). This CDR3 has 15 residues. V was cut by 5 bases and J by 5 bases, with 15 bases left in between. Looked up from germline, CDR1 is LGHNA and CDR2 is YSLEER. This chain's CDR3 is CASSKLQGLTGELFF. The DNA of the CDR3 is TGCGCCAGCAGCAAGTTACAGGGTTTGACCGGGGAGCTGTTTTTT.

As to this clone: At the DNA level, this CDR3 is encoded by other sequences in the same sample as well. This rearrangement joins TRBV28 to TRBJ2-7, with D possibly TRBD1 on 6 matching bases. The CDR3 is 13 residues long. The V gene lost 5 bases and the J gene lost 2 bases, with 10 bases spanning the gap. Germline V gene data show CDR1 as MDHEN and CDR2 as SYDVKM. Written as DNA, the CDR3 is TGTGCCAGCAGTCCTACAGGGACCTACGAGCAGTACGTC. Protein product: CASSPTGTYEQYV.

The V gene is TRBV2, the J gene TRBJ1-6; 8 nucleotides match TRBD1. CDR3 length: 14 residues. Germline-derived CDR1 and CDR2 are SNHLY and FYNNEI. Trimming at V came to 3 bases and at J to 6 bases, leaving 1 base not matched to a gene. The DNA for the CDR3 is TGTGCCAGCAGTGACAGGGGGCCTAATTCACCCCTCCACTTT. Translating it yields CASSDRGPNSPLHF. Full variable domain (rest looked up from reference TRBV2 and TRBJ1-6): EPEVTQTPSHQVTQMGQEVILRCVPISNHLYFYWYRQILGQKVEFLVSFYNNEISEKSEIFDDQFSVERPDGSNFTLKIRSTKLEDSAMYFCASSDRGPNSPLHFGNGTRLTVT.

The chain employs TRBV27 and TRBJ2-5, with 9 positions matching TRBD2. The length of the CDR3 is 14 residues. Germline V lookup: CDR1 MNHEY, CDR2 SMNVEV (reference sequence). After removal of 8 bases from V and 7 bases from J, the junction contained 11 bases not matched to a gene. The CDR3 reads CASSSPGTSSTQYF. DNA for the CDR3: TGTGCCAGCTCCTCTCCGGGGACTAGCTCGACCCAGTACTTC.

The J gene is TRBJ1-1, the V gene TRBV28; D possibly corresponds to TRBD1 (6 bases). Germline CDR1 MDHEN, CDR2 SYDVKM. The germline V and J ends were trimmed by 8 bases and 1 base, with 14 bases remaining between them. The CDR3 length is 14 residues. CDR3 DNA sequence: TGTGCCAGCCACGTAGGCAGGGGGAACACTGAAGCTTTCTTT. Residues: CASHVGRGNTEAFF.

The chain combines TRBV5-4 with TRBJ1-2, with D possibly being TRBD1 (6 bases). The germline CDR1 and CDR2 sequences are SGHNT and YYREEE (reference sequence). With 4 bases removed from V and 4 bases from J, the gap between germline ends came to 11 bases. This CDR3 region has 13 residues. This CDR3 reads CASSPDRSYGYTF. The DNA for the CDR3 is TGTGCCAGCAGCCCTGACAGGTCCTATGGCTACACCTTC.

The chain employs TRBV5-4 and TRBJ2-2, with TRBD2 matching over 14 bases. Germline V lookup: CDR1 SGHNT, CDR2 YYREEE (reference sequence). The CDR3 covers 19 residues. J gave up 0 bases and V 4 bases, and 8 bases lay outside the gene matches. The CDR3: CASSPGLAGDPPNTGELFF. DNA of the CDR3: TGTGCCAGCAGCCCGGGACTAGCGGGAGATCCCCCGAACACCGGGGAGCTGTTTTTT. The whole variable domain, remainder taken from reference TRBV5-4 and TRBJ2-2, is ETGVTQSPTHLIKTRGQQVTLRCSSQSGHNTVSWYQQALGQGPQFIFQYYREEENGRGNFPPRFSGLQFPNYSSELNVNALELDDSALYLCASSPGLAGDPPNTGELFFGEGSRLTVL.

This chain links TRBV4-1 with TRBJ1-5, with D perhaps TRBD1 (5 bases). Germline V gene data show CDR1 as MGHRA and CDR2 as YSYEKL. Trimming removed 0 bases at V and 5 bases at J, with 11 bases between. This CDR3 spans 15 amino acids. The DNA for the CDR3 is TGCGCCAGCAGCCAAGATAACGGGGGATATCAGCCCCAGCATTTT. Its translation: CASSQDNGGYQPQHF.

V and J are TRBV19 and TRBJ2-7, with 14 bases aligning to TRBD2. Per germline, CDR1 LNHDA and CDR2 SQIVND (reference sequence). V dropped 6 bases and J dropped 5; count of bases not matched to a gene: 24. The CDR3 contains 21 residues. In nucleotides, the CDR3 is TGTGCCAGTAGCATGGGCCGCTTGACAGGGACTAGCGGGGGACCGGGTGACGAGCAGTACTTC. Amino acids: CASSMGRLTGTSGGPGDEQYF.

This clone was detected only once. The gene calls are TRBV18 and TRBJ1-1, with a weak D call TRBD1 (5 bases). V was clipped by 3 bases and J by 1 base, with 6 bases between them. Germline-derived CDR1 and CDR2 are KGHSH and LQKENI. The CDR3 runs to 13 residues. In DNA, the CDR3 is TGTGCCAGCTCACCGGGGGGGAACACTGAAGCTTTCTTT. Translating gives CASSPGGNTEAFF.

The gene calls are TRBV7-6 and TRBJ2-5; D ambiguous. The CDR3 consists of 17 residues. V shed 1 base and J shed 3 bases, with 18 bases lying between them. Germline CDR1 and CDR2: SGHVS and FNYEAQ. This CDR3 is CASSLDYASGREETQYF. CDR3 DNA: TGTGCCAGCAGCTTAGACTACGCCTCCGGTCGAGAAGAGACCCAGTACTTC.

The V and J genes are TRBV5-1 and TRBJ2-2; no reliable D call. Germline V gene data show CDR1 as SGHRS and CDR2 as YFSETQ. V lost 0 bases and J 4 bases, leaving 13 bases between the germline ends. This CDR3 has 16 amino acids. The CDR3 loop reads CASSLVQTPATGELFF. The DNA for the CDR3 is TGCGCCAGCAGCTTGGTACAAACCCCTGCCACCGGGGAGCTGTTTTTT.

The gene calls are TRBV19 and TRBJ2-7; D remains ambiguous. The V end was cut by 3 bases, the J end by 6 bases, with 9 bases between. The germline gives CDR1 LNHDA, CDR2 SQIVND (reference sequence). This CDR3 has 12 residues. The CDR3 nucleotides are TGTGCCAGTAGTATCGCGGAAACCGAGCAGTACTTC. This gives the protein CASSIAETEQYF.

The chain employs TRBV15 and TRBJ1-1; D unresolved. The CDR3 is 14 residues long. In germline, CDR1 is LNHNV, CDR2 YYDKDF (reference sequence). V lost 3 bases and J 4 bases, leaving 12 bases between the germline ends. The CDR3 region has the DNA TGTGCCACCAGCAGGGAGGCGGTGGGCACTGAAGCTTTCTTT. Encoded protein: CATSREAVGTEAFF.

The genes are TRBV15 and TRBJ2-5, with D unclear. Between the trimmed V and J ends, which lost 0 bases and 1 base, there was a span of 12 bases. The CDR3 contains 16 residues. Germline V gene data show CDR1 as LNHNV and CDR2 as YYDKDF (reference sequence). CDR3 DNA sequence: TGTGCCACCAGCAGAGATGATGACTCACCCCAAGAGACCCAGTACTTC. It yields the protein CATSRDDDSPQETQYF.

The chain has TRBV2 and TRBJ1-4; 9 bases match TRBD1. V shed 7 bases and J 6 bases; nucleotides not matched to a gene: 6. Germline V lookup: CDR1 SNHLY, CDR2 FYNNEI. The CDR3 length is 14 residues. CDR3 sequence reads: CASKTGGGHEKLFF. In nucleotides, the CDR3 is TGTGCCAGCAAAACAGGGGGCGGGCATGAAAAACTGTTTTTT.

The chain employs TRBV7-2 and TRBJ2-5; 8 nucleotides line up with TRBD2. The CDR3 covers 15 residues. The junction had 13 bases not matched to a gene; V was cut back by 10 bases and J by 3 bases. CDR1 and CDR2 (germline): SGHTA, FQGNSA. The CDR3: CATMRGEVRKETQYF. CDR3 sequence (DNA): TGTGCCACCATGCGGGGGGAAGTCCGAAAAGAGACCCAGTACTTC.

This clone was observed a single time. The chain carries TRBV4-1 and TRBJ1-1; D uncertain. The CDR3 runs to 15 residues. CDR1 and CDR2 (germline): MGHRA, YSYEKL. Trimming removed 0 bases from V and 0 bases from J, with 8 bases in between. The DNA of the CDR3 is TGCGCCAGCAGCCAAGAATCCGTTATGAACACTGAAGCTTTCTTT. It codes for CASSQESVMNTEAFF.

The chain couples TRBV2 to TRBJ1-2; D is undetermined. The germline V and J ends were trimmed by 2 bases and 5 bases, with 12 bases remaining between them. The CDR3 totals 14 residues. Germline assignment: CDR1 SNHLY and CDR2 FYNNEI. The chain's CDR3 is CASSEPSETYGYTF. The DNA of the CDR3 is TGTGCCAGCAGTGAACCCTCAGAAACGTATGGCTACACCTTC.

The chain couples TRBV2 to TRBJ2-5; 7 bases are a match to TRBD2. This CDR3 contains 16 residues. Trimming removed 3 bases from V and 2 bases from J; junction bases left unmatched: 9. Germline V gene sequence: CDR1 SNHLY, CDR2 FYNNEI. CDR3 region: CASSEALAGGQETQYF. In DNA form, the CDR3 reads TGTGCCAGCAGTGAGGCGCTCGCCGGGGGGCAAGAGACCCAGTACTTC.

Only a few counts were recorded for this clone. The chain links TRBV6-6 to TRBJ2-4, with D possibly TRBD1 on 5 matching bases. The CDR3 loop spans 13 amino acids. Between the trimmed V and J ends, which lost 6 bases and 5 bases, there was a span of 11 bases. Per germline, CDR1 MNHNY and CDR2 SVGAGI (reference sequence). The CDR3: CASRSLTENIQYF. The CDR3 DNA reads TGTGCCAGCAGAAGCCTGACAGAAAACATTCAGTACTTC.